The text below deals with one TCR beta chain. This clone was picked up one time. The specificity of this receptor is unknown. Base qualities are not provided; no much larger clone lies one nucleotide away. This sample is part of a study of shared clonotypes between healthy human individuals (TCRdb year 2020). With respect to the entire study: Three men and a couple of women, aged 18 to 49 years, made up the cohort. For each donor, three plates each were used for CD4 naive and CD4 memory, two plates were used for CD8 naive, and one plate was used for CD8 memory. Libraries were prepared and TCR repertoires were sequenced by different laboratories using diverse techniques, in order to increase sequencing depth and limit assay-specific biases. Blood TCR repertoires of a handful of healthy adults were deeply sequenced to estimate repertoire size and the extent of clonotype sharing between individuals. Leukapheresis yielded between about 0.85 and 9 billion PBMCs per donor. The study at large found these results: Even with the large sequencing depth, rarefaction of the sorted-subset datasets indicated that sequencing was incomplete. Sharing across a handful of donors was observed for around 5% of naive CD4, about 3.2% of naive CD8, about 2.5% of memory CD4, and approximately 0.41% of memory CD8 clonotypes. Higher generation probabilities were observed for clonotypes shared by all four sorted-subset donors than for non-shared clonotypes. Naive subsets generally had larger estimated clonotype richness than memory subsets. The genetic and exposure-history diversity represented was limited by the small number of donors. Pairwise subsampling led to the expectation that sequencing depth would affect the degree of clonotype sharing among donors. Only blood was sampled, and tissue TCR repertoires likely differ from those in blood.

The CDR3 covers 16 residues, taking in both the cysteine and the phenylalanine. Only the CDR3 DNA stays, 48 bases, in frame from base 1. CDR1 MGHRA and CDR2 YSYEKL were looked up in the germline V gene. Trimming takes 0 bases from V and 3 bases from J, and the germline ends sit 14 bases apart. Using the deep immunoSEQ assay, multiplex PCR amplified TCR CDR3 regions from genomic DNA. Extracted genomic DNA from each cell subset was spread evenly across all wells of several immunoSEQ 96-well plates, with each plate serving as a replicate. For sorted subsets, around 200 ng genomic DNA, equal to 30,000 or so T cell genomes, was loaded into each replicate PCR. The purified libraries were quantified using a Qubit 3.0 fluorometer, sized with a Bioanalyzer 2100, and then quantified again using the KAPA Library Quantification kit. Each immunoSEQ 96-well plate was sequenced on its own single-read 150-cycle Illumina NextSeq 550 flow cell. Per the original workflow: The immunoSEQ output contained only junctional sequences without quality scores, so filtering could not match that applied to full-length reads. Sequences were annotated with PyIR, a Python wrapper for IgBLAST v1.9, using IMGT germline references to assign V/J genes and CDR3. Reads were filtered out if the reads had weak V/J assignments (E-value above 1e-6), no CDR3, stop codons, out-of-frame junctions, or ambiguous translated residues. V3J clonotypes were defined by identical inferred V gene, J gene, and CDR3 amino acid sequence. Percentage overlap between repertoires was computed as shared unique clonotypes divided by the size of the smaller repertoire. Repertoire richness was assessed with RTK rarefaction, the Chao1 estimator, and Recon v2.1 estimates of unobserved clonotypes. For all TCRbeta clonotypes obtained by the gDNA method from a handful of donors, generation probabilities were computed with OLGA. Here the immuneACCESS table is served through TCRdb, limited to in-frame sequences with V and J called. Missing clones are a known gap in these copies; in checked studies unresolved V genes cover under half, and the rest lacks a known reason. Clone size and the V and J calls come from that table; the DNA yielded D and trimming. The sample table holds about a million clones, of which 70% to 80% were seen once. Roughly 1.5% of the sample belongs to the ten largest clones.

The donors were healthy, HIV-negative adults who had no recently reported acute infections or vaccinations. All donors were Caucasian adults living in Nashville, Tennessee, USA. CD4+ T cells were enriched by magnetic negative selection; naive cells were then positively selected on CD45RA, and the negative fraction formed the memory subset. After blood collection by leukapheresis, PBMCs were isolated using Ficoll-Histopaque density gradient centrifugation and then cryopreserved in the vapor phase of liquid nitrogen. Purity and quantity of every magnetically sorted T cell population were checked by analytical flow cytometry. Genomic DNA was isolated from each sorted fraction and quantified by UV absorbance on a Nanodrop 2000c.

This chain joins TRBV4-1 to TRBJ1-2; TRBD1 could be the D gene, as 6 bases match. The sequence was obtained from a man in his late teens or twenties in good health. The specimen sequenced was memory CD4+ T cells sorted from blood. Explained via the paper, the cell subset or site label denotes: CD45RA-negative fraction. The DNA sequence is as follows: TGCGCCAGCAGCCAAGAGGGAACGGGGGCGGACTATGGCTACACCTTC. It translates as CASSQEGTGADYGYTF.